Reported below is one TCR beta chain. No cognate antigen has been identified for it. Qualities for individual bases were not recorded, and no much larger clone is one base off. Taken with the paper, the label for treatment or condition translates to: in vitro stimulation with specific CMV peptide epitopes to enrich CMV-specific T cells. Sequencing was carried out with an Illumina HiSeq 1500. TCRdb redid the processing of the public reads, applying fastp at Q25 and MiXCR, and retained in-frame beta chains. Each record represents a unique CDR3 protein, reported with the most common genes and DNA among its rows. Within this sample are approximately 350,000 distinct CDR3 sequences, with approximately 35% of them counted one time only. The ten largest clones capture less than 15% of the sample. This specimen belongs to a study of T cell repertoires in cytomegalovirus infection (dated by TCRdb to about 2019). As for the study more broadly: The peptide stimulations were aimed at well-studied HLA-B-restricted epitopes as well as recently identified HLA-C-restricted CMV epitopes, whose presentation resists viral immunomodulation. Donor HLA type was relevant to the analysis, as public TCR beta signatures indicated carriage of CMV infection together with the matching HLA type. The paper's findings and limits, for the study overall: In both this cohort and an independent cohort of several hundred donors, the cumulative frequency of public TCR beta family members distinguished carriers of CMV infection plus the relevant HLA type. The ex vivo response was dominated by HLA-C-restricted CMV-specific TCR beta clonotypes, which also provided the single most frequent clonotype in two of eight donors.

According to the germline V gene, CDR1 reads MDHEN and CDR2 reads SYDVKM. V is cut by 5 bases and J by 4 bases, and the space between the germline ends is 8 bases. The cysteine opens and the phenylalanine closes a CDR3 of 12 amino acids. The entry retains the CDR3 DNA only, 36 bases that are in frame from base 1. Sample: cultured PBMCs, taken from culture after CMV antigen stimulation. Rearrangement joined TRBV28 to TRBJ2-5, with no reliable assignment of the D segment. The clonotype was recovered from a human donor in good health (CMV status not recorded). Some clones in this sample may be carry-over from other donors' samples. The DNA sequence follows: TGTGCCAGCAGTCAGCTCCCAGAGACCCAGTACTTC. The translation is CASSQLPETQYF.